This T cell receptor (beta chain) was retrieved from a study of naive CD8 T cells in extremely preterm neonates. Overall study results and limits: Preterm CDR3s were shorter than older groups', with fewer N additions and less trimming. Limitations included small sample size and variable preterm productive templates.

Data came from immunoSEQ multiplex PCR; TCRdb stores just in-frame clones and leaves some out. The data contain thousands of clones, about 98% of them singletons. This CDR3 spans 15 amino acids. The ends were cut back, 0 bases at V and 8 bases at J, with 14 bases in the middle. The germline V gene has CDR1 SGDLS and CDR2 YYNGEE. Cord blood came from elective full-term cesareans at about 37-43 weeks without labor or membrane rupture. Mothers with known HIV infection were excluded. Note on this clone: Its target is not known.

The TCR comes from a newborn in good health. The sample consisted of naive CD8+ T cells from cord blood. V and J are TRBV9 and TRBJ1-4; D unresolved. The CDR3 bases are TGTGCCAGCAGCGTAGGAGGAGTATCCTACGAAAAACTGTTTTTT. Translating gives CASSVGGVSYEKLFF.